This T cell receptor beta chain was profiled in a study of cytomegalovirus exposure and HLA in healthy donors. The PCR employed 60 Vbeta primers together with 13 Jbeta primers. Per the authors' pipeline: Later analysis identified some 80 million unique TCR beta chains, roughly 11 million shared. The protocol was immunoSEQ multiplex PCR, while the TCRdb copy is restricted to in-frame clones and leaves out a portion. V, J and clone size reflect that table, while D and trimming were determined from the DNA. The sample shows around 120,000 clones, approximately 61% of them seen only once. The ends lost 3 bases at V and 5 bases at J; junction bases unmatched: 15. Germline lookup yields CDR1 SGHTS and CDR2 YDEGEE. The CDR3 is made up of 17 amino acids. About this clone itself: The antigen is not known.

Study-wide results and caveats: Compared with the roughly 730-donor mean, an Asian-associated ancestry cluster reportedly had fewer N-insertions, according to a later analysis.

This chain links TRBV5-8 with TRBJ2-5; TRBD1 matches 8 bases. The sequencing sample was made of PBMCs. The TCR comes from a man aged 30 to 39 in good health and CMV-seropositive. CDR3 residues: CASSWGEAQGARETQYF. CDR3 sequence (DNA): TGTGCCAGCAGCTGGGGAGAGGCGCAGGGGGCTAGGGAGACCCAGTACTTC.